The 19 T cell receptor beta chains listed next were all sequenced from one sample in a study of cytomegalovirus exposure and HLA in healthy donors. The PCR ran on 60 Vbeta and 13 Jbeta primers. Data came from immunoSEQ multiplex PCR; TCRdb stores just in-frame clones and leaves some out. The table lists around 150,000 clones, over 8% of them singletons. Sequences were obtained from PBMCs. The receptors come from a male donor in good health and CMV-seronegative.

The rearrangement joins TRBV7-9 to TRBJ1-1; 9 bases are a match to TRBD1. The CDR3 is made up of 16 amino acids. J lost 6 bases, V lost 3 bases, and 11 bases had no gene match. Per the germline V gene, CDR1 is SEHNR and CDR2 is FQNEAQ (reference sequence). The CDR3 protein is CASSFTGTGLFAEAFF. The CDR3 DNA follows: TGTGCCAGCAGCTTCACCGGGACAGGGCTTTTCGCTGAAGCTTTCTTT.

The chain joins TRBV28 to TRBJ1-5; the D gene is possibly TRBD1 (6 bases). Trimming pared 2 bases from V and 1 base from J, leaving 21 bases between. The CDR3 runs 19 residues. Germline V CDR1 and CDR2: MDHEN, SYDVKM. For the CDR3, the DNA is TGTGCCAGCAGTTTACGAGGATACAGGGTCTCCGCGAGCAATCAGCCCCAGCATTTT. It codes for CASSLRGYRVSASNQPQHF. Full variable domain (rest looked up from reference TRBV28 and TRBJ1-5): DVKVTQSSRYLVKRTGEKVFLECVQDMDHENMFWYRQDPGLGLRLIYFSYDVKMKEKGDIPEGYSVSREKKERFSLILESASTNQTSMYLCASSLRGYRVSASNQPQHFGDGTRLSIL.

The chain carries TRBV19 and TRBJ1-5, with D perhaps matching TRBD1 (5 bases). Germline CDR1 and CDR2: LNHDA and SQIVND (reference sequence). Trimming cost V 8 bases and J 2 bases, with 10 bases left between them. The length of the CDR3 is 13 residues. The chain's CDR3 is CASRPRGNQPQHF. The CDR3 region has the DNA TGTGCCAGTCGGCCCAGGGGCAATCAGCCCCAGCATTTT.

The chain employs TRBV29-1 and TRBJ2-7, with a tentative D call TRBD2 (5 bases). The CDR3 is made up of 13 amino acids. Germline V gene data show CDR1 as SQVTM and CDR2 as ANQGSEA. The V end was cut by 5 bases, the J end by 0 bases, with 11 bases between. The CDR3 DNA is TGCAGCGTTCGCGGTGGGAGCTCCTACGAGCAGTACTTC. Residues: CSVRGGSSYEQYF.

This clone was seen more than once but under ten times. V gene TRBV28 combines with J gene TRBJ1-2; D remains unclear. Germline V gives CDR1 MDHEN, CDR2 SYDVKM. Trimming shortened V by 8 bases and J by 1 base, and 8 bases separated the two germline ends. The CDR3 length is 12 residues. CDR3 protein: CASLGGNYGYTF. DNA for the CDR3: TGTGCCAGCCTCGGAGGTAACTATGGCTACACCTTC.

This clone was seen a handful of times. The CDR3 here is CASSLAWRGNEQFF. As DNA, the CDR3 is TGCGCCAGCAGCTTGGCCTGGCGGGGCAATGAGCAGTTCTTC. The gene calls are TRBV5-1 and TRBJ2-1, with TRBD2 as a possible D gene (6 bases). Trimming pared 0 bases from V and 6 bases from J, leaving 10 bases between. Germline V gene sequence: CDR1 SGHRS, CDR2 YFSETQ. This CDR3 has 14 residues.

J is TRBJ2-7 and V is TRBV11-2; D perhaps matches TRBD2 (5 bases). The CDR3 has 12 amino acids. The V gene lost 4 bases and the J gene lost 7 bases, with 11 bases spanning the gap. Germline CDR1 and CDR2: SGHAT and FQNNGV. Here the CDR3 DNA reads TGTGCCAGCAGCTCCGGTGGACTTGAGCAGTACTTC. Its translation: CASSSGGLEQYF.

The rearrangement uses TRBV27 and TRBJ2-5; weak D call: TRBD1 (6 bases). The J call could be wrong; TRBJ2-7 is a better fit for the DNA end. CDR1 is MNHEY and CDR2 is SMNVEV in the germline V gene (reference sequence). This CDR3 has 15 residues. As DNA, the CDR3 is TGTGCCAGCAGTCAGGGGACGGGAAACTCCTACGAGCAGTACTTC. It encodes CASSQGTGNSYEQYF.

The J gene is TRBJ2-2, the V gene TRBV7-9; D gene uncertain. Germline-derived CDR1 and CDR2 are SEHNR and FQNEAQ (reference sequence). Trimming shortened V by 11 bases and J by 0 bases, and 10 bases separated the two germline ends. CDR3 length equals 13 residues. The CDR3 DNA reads TGTGCCGGTGGGCAGTCGAACACCGGGGAGCTGTTTTTT. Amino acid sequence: CAGGQSNTGELFF.

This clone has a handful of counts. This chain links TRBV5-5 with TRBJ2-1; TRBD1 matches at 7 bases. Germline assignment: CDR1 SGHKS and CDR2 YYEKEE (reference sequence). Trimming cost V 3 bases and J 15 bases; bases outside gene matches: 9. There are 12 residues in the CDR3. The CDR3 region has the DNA TGTGCCAGCAGCTCGACAGGGTTTTCGCGGTTCTTC. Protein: CASSSTGFSRFF.

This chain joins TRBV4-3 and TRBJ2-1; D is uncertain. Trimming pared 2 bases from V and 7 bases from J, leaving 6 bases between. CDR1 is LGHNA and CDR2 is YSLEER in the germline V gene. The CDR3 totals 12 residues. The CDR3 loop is CASSQFGNEQFF. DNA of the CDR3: TGCGCCAGCAGCCAATTCGGGAATGAGCAGTTCTTC.

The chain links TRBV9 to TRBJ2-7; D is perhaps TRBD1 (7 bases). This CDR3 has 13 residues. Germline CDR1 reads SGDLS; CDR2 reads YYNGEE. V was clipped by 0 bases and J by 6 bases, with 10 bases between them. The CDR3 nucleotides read TGTGCCAGCAGCGTAGAGCAGGGGGGCGAGCAGTACTTC. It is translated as CASSVEQGGEQYF.

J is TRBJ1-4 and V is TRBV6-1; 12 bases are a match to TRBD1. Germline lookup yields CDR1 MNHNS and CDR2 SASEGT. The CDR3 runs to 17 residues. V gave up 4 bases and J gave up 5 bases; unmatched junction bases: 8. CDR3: CASSGRDRGPGNEKLFF. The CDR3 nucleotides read TGTGCCAGCAGTGGCCGGGACAGGGGGCCCGGAAATGAAAAACTGTTTTTT.

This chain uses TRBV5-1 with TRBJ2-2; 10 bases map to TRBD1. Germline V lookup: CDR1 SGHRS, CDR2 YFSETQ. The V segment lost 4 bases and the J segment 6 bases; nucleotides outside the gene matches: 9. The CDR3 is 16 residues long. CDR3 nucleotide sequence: TGCGCCAGCAGCCCCCCGGGACAGGGGCGGGCCGGGGAGCTGTTTTTT. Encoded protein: CASSPPGQGRAGELFF.

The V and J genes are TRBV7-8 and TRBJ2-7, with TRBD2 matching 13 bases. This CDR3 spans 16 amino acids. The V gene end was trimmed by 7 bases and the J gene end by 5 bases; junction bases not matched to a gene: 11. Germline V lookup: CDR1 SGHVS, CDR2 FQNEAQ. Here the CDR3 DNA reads TGTGCCAGCACCAACCCCACTAGCGGGAGGGCCCACGAGCAGTACTTC. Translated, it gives CASTNPTSGRAHEQYF.

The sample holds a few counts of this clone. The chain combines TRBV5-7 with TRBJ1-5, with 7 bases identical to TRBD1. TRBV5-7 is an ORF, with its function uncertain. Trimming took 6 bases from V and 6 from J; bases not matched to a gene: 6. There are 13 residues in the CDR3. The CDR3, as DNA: TGTGCCAGCACCCCGGGACAGAGTCAGCCCCAGCATTTT. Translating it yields CASTPGQSQPQHF.

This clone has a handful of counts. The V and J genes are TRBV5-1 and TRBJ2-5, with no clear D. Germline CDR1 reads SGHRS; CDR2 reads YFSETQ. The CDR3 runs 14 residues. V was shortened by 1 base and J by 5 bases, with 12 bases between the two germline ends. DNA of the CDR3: TGCGCCAGCAGCTTGTACAGCCGTGAGGAGACCCAGTACTTC. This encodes CASSLYSREETQYF.

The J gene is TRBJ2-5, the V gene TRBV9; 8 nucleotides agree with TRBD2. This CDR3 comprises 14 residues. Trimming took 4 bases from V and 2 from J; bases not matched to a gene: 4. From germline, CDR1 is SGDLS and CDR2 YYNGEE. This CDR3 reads CASSSGTRQETQYF. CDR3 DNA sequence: TGTGCCAGCAGCTCAGGGACTAGACAAGAGACCCAGTACTTC.

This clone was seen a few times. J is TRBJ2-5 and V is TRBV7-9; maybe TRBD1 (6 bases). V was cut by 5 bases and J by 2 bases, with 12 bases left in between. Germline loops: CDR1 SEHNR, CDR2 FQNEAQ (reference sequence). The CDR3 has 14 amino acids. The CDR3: CASSPGQLQETQYF. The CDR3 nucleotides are TGTGCCAGCAGCCCGGGACAATTACAAGAGACCCAGTACTTC.